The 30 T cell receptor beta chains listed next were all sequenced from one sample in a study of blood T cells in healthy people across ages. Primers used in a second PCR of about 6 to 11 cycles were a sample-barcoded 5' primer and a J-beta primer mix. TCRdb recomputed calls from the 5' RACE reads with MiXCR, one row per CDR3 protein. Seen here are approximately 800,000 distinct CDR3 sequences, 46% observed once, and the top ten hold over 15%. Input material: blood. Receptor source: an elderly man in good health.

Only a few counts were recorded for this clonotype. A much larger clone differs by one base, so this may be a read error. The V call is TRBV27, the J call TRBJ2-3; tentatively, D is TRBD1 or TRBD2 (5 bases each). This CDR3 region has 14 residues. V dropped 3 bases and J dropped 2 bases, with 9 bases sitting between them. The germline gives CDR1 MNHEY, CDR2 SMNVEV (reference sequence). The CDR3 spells CASSFGGPTDTQYF. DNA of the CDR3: TGTGCCAGCAGTTTTGGGGGACCCACAGATACGCAGTATTTT.

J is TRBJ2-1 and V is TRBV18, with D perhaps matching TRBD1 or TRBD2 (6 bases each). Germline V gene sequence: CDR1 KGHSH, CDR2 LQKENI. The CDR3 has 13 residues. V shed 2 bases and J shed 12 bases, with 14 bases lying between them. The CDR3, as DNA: TGTGCCAGCTCACCATCCGGGGGCCTGGGGCAGTTCTTC. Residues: CASSPSGGLGQFF.

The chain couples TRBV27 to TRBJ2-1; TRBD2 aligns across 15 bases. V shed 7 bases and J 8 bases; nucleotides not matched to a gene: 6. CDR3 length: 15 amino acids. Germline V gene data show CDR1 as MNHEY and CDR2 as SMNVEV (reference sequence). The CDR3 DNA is TGTGCCAGCAATCAAGGGACTAGCGGGAGGTATGAGCAGTTCTTC. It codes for CASNQGTSGRYEQFF.

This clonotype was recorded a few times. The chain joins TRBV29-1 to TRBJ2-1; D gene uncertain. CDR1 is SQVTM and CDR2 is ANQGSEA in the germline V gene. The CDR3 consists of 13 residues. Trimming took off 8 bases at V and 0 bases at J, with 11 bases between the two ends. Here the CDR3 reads CSFDLSSYNEQFF. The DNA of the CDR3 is TGCAGCTTCGACTTGAGCTCCTACAATGAGCAGTTCTTC.

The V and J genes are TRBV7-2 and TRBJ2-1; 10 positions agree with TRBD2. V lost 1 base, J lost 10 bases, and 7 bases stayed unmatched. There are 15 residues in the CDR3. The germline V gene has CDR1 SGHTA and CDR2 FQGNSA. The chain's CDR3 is CASSLGPSGRDEQFF. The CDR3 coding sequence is TGTGCCAGCAGCTTAGGGCCTAGCGGGAGAGACGAGCAGTTCTTC.

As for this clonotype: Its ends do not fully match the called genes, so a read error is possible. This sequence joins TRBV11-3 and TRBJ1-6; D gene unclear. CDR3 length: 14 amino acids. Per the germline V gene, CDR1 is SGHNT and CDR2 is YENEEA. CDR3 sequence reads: CASSLERTSSPPHF. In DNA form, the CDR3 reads TGTGCCAGCAGCTTAGAGAGGACCAGTTCACCCCCCCACTTT.

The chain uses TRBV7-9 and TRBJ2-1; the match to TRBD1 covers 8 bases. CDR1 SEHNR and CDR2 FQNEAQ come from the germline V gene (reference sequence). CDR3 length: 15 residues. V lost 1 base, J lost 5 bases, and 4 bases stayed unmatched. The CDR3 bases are TGTGCCAGCAGCTTAGGGGACAGGAAAAACAATGAGCAGTTCTTC. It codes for CASSLGDRKNNEQFF.

The CDR3 here is CASSQDGGLAGSWEQYF. The CDR3 DNA reads as TGTGCCAGCAGCCAAGATGGTGGACTAGCGGGTTCTTGGGAGCAGTACTTC. This rearrangement joins TRBV3-1 to TRBJ2-5; 11 bases line up with TRBD2. This CDR3 is 17 amino acids long. The J segment lost 11 bases and the V segment lost 0 bases, leaving 14 bases of the junction unmatched. Germline V gene lookup returns CDR1 LGHDT and CDR2 YNNKEL (reference sequence).

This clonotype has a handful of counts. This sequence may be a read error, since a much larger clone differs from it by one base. CDR3 nucleotide sequence: TGTGCCAGCAGTGAAATATTGGGACAGGGGGGCACCTACGAGCAGTACTTC. Its protein product is CASSEILGQGGTYEQYF. The chain recombines TRBV2 with TRBJ2-7; 11 bases are shared with TRBD1. CDR3 size: 17 residues. V was clipped by 2 bases and J by 2 bases; unmatched bases: 8. Germline lookup yields CDR1 SNHLY and CDR2 FYNNEI.

This CDR3 reads CASSSSGRESYQETQYF. As DNA, the CDR3 is TGTGCCAGCAGCTCTAGCGGGAGGGAATCGTACCAAGAGACCCAGTACTTC. The V gene is TRBV7-3, the J gene TRBJ2-5; 12 nucleotides line up with TRBD2. The CDR3 has 17 residues. Germline CDR1 and CDR2: SGHTA and FQGTGA. V dropped 4 bases and J dropped 0; count of bases not matched to a gene: 6.

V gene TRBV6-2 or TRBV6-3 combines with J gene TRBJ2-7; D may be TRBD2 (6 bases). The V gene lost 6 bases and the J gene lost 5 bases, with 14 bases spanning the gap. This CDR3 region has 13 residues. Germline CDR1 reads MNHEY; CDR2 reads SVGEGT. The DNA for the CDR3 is TGTGCCAGCAGCCCGGTTGCTAGCGACGAGCAGTACTTC. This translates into CASSPVASDEQYF.

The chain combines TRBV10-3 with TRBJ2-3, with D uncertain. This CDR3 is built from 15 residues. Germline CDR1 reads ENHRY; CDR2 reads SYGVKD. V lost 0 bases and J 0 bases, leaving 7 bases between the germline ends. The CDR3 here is CAISESLESTDTQYF. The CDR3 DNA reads TGTGCCATCAGTGAGTCTTTAGAGAGCACAGATACGCAGTATTTT.

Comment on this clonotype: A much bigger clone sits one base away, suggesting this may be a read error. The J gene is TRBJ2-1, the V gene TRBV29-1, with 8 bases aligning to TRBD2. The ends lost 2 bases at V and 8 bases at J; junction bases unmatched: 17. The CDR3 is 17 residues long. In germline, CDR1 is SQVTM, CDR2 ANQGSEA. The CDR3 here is CSVEPDFGRGGLDEQFF. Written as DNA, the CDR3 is TGCAGCGTTGAACCTGATTTCGGGAGGGGGGGACTGGATGAGCAGTTCTTC.

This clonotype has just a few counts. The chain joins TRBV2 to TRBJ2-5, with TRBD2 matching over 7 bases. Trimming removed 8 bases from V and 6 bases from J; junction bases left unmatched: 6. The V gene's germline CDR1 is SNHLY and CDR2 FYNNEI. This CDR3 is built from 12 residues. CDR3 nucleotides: TGTGCCAGCGGCGGCGGGAGACAGACCCAGTACTTC. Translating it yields CASGGGRQTQYF.

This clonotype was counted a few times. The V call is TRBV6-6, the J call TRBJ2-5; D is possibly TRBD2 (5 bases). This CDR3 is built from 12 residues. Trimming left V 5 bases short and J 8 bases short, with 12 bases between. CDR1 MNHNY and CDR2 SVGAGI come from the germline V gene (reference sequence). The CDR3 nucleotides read TGTGCCAGCAGTCTACGGGATCGTACCCAGTACTTC. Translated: CASSLRDRTQYF.

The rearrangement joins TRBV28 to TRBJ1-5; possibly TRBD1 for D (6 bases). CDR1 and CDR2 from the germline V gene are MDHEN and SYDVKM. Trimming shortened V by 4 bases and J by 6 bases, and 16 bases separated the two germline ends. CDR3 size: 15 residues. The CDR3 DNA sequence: TGTGCCAGCAGTTCCGGACAGTCAAGGTCTCAGCCCCAGCATTTT. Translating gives CASSSGQSRSQPQHF.

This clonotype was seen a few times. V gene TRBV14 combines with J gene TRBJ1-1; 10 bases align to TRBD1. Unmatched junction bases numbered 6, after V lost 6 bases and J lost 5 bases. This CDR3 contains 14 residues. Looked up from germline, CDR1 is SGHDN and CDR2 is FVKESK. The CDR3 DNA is TGTGCCAGCAGTCGGGACAGGGGAACGACTGAAGCTTTCTTT. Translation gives CASSRDRGTTEAFF.

This CDR3 is CASSLDGTGGTDTQYF. As DNA, the CDR3 is TGTGCCAGCAGTTTAGATGGGACAGGGGGAACAGATACGCAGTATTTT. The chain carries TRBV12-3 or TRBV12-4 and TRBJ2-3, with 11 bases matching TRBD1. The CDR3 length is 16 residues. Trimming removed 1 base from V and 3 bases from J; junction bases left unmatched: 3.

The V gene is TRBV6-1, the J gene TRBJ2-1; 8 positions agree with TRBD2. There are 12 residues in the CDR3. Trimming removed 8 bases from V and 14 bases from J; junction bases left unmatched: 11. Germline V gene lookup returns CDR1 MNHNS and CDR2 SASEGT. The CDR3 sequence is CASLPGGGGKFF. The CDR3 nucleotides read TGTGCCAGCCTACCGGGAGGGGGGGGAAAGTTCTTC.

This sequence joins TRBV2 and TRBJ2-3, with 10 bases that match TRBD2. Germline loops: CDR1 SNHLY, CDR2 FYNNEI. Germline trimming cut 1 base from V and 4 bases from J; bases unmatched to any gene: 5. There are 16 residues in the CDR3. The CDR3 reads CASSEGLAGVPDTQYF. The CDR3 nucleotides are TGTGCCAGCAGTGAAGGGCTAGCGGGAGTCCCAGATACGCAGTATTTT.

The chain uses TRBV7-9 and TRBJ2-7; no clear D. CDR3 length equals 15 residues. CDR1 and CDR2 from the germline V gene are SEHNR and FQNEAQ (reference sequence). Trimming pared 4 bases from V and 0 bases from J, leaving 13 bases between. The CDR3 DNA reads TGTGCCAGCAGCTACCCGATCGGAACCTCCTACGAGCAGTACTTC. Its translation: CASSYPIGTSYEQYF.

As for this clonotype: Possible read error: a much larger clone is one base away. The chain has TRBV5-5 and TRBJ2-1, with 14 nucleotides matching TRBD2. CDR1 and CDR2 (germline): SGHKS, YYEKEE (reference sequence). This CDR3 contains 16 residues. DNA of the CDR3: TGTGCCGGCAGCAAGACGGGACTAGCGGGAGTCAATGAGCAGTTCTTC. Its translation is CAGSKTGLAGVNEQFF.

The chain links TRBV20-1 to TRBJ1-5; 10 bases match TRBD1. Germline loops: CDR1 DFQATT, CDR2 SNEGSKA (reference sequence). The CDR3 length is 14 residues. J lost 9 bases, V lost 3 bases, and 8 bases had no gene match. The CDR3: CSASIGQGVGPQHF. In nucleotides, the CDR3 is TGCAGTGCTAGTATCGGACAGGGGGTGGGGCCCCAGCATTTT.

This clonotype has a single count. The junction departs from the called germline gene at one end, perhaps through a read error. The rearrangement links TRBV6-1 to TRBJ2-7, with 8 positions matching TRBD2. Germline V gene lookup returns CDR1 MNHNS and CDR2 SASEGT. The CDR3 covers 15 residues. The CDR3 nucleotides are TGTGCCAGCAGTGATGGGTTCGGGGGGGCCTATGAGCAGTACTTC. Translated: CASSDGFGGAYEQYF.

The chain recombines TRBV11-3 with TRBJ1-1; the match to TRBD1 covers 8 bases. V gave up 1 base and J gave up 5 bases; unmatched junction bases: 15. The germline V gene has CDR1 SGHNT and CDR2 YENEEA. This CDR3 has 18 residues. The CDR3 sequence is CASSLVRSGQGARTEAFF. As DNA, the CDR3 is TGTGCCAGCAGCTTAGTACGTTCGGGGCAGGGGGCAAGAACTGAAGCTTTCTTT.

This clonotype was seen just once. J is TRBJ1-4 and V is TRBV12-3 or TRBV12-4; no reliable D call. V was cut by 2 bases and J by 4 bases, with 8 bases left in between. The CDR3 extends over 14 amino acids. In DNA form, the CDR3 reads TGTGCCAGCAGTTTATACCAAGATAATGAAAAACTGTTTTTT. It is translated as CASSLYQDNEKLFF.

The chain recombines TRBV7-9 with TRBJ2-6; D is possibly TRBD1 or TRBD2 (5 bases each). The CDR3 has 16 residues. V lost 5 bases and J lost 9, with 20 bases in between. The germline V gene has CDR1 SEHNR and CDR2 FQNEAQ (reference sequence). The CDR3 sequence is CASSGDPRDPFNVLTF. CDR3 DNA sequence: TGTGCCAGCAGCGGAGACCCCAGGGACCCCTTCAACGTCCTGACTTTC.

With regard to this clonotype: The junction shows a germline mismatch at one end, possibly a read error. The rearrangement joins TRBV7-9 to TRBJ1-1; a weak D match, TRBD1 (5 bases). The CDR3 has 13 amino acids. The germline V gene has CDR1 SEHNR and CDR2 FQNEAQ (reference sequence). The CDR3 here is CVSRPTENTEAFF. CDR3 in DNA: TGCGTCAGCCGACCGACAGAGAACACTGAAGCTTTCTTT. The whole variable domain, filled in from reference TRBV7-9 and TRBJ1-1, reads DTGVSQNPRHKITKRGQNVTFRCDPISEHNRLYWYRQTLGQGPEFLTYFQNEAQLEKSRLLSDRFSAERPKGSFSTLEIQRTEQGDSAMYLCVSRPTENTEAFFGQGTRLTVV.

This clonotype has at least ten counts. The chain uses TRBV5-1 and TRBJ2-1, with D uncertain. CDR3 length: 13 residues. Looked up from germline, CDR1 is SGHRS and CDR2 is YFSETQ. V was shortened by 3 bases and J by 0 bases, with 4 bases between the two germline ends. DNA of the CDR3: TGCGCCAGCAGCTCGAGCTCCTACAATGAGCAGTTCTTC. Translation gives CASSSSSYNEQFF.

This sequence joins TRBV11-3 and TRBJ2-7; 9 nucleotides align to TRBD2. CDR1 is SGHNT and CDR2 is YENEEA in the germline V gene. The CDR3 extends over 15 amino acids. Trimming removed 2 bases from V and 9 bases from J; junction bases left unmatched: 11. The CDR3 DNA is TGTGCCAGCAGCTTAAGGTCTAGCGGGGACGCGGGGCAGTACTTC. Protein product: CASSLRSSGDAGQYF.